The rows below give T cell receptor beta chains drawn from one sample of a study of blood T cell repertoires in COVID-19. Clones were sequenced by immunoSEQ multiplex PCR, and TCRdb holds only the in-frame ones, with some missing. The sample carries a few hundred thousand clones, 65% to 90% recorded once. Sequenced material: peripheral blood. These receptors were collected from a woman aged 65 to 85 with COVID-19, enrolled during active disease. The CDR3 runs from the conserved cysteine through the conserved F or W. The D gene is left open where the match is weak. Clone size appears in some rows only: once, few, many, or a class for an expanded clone.

size	V	D	J	CDR3	DNA
NA	TRBV29-1	TRBD1	TRBJ1-3	CSVTGGSGNTIYF	TGCAGCGTTACAGGGGGTTCTGGAAACACCATATATTTT
NA	TRBV24-1	NA	TRBJ2-1	CATRGSSYNEQFF	TGTGCCACCAGGGGGAGCTCCTACAATGAGCAGTTCTTC
NA	TRBV27	NA	TRBJ1-6	CASSPQLPGSSPLHF	TGTGCCAGCAGCCCGCAGTTGCCGGGGAGTTCACCCCTCCACTTT
NA	TRBV10-1	NA	TRBJ1-1	CASKIRDNTEAFF	TGCGCCAGCAAAATCAGGGATAACACTGAAGCTTTCTTT
NA	TRBV3-1/TRBV3-2	NA	TRBJ2-1	CASSQYPWDLIKNEQFF	TGTGCCAGCAGCCAATATCCCTGGGACTTAATTAAGAATGAGCAGTTCTTC
few	TRBV9	TRBD2	TRBJ2-5	CASAEGIAGSQETQYF	TGTGCCAGCGCCGAGGGGATAGCGGGGTCTCAAGAGACCCAGTACTTC
NA	TRBV7-9	NA	TRBJ1-4	CASSLARGGNWMGEKLFF	TGTGCCAGCAGCTTAGCGCGGGGCGGGAATTGGATGGGTGAAAAACTGTTTTTT
NA	TRBV19	NA	TRBJ1-5	CASSISRQSNQPQHF	TGTGCCAGTAGTATTAGCCGACAGAGCAATCAGCCCCAGCATTTT
once	TRBV7-9	NA	TRBJ1-1	CASSLEGGGLSTEAFF	TGTGCCAGCAGCTTAGAAGGGGGAGGGTTGAGCACTGAAGCTTTCTTT
NA	TRBV4-2	TRBD1	TRBJ1-5	CASSQDRLGTGSDQPQHF	TGTGCCAGCAGCCAAGATAGGCTTGGGACAGGGTCCGATCAGCCCCAGCATTTT
NA	TRBV7-9	TRBD1	TRBJ1-5	CASSLQGTGGNQPQHF	TGTGCCAGCAGCCTACAGGGGACAGGCGGCAATCAGCCCCAGCATTTT
NA	TRBV7-2	NA	TRBJ2-6	CASSRSGTYSSGANVLTF	TGTGCCAGCAGCCGTTCCGGGACTTACAGCTCTGGGGCCAACGTCCTGACTTTC
NA	TRBV19	TRBD1	TRBJ2-1	CASSRQGPYYEQFF	TGTGCCAGTAGTAGACAGGGGCCGTACTACGAGCAGTTCTTC
NA	TRBV7-2	NA	TRBJ1-1	CASSQQGTSTEAFF	TGTGCCAGCAGCCAACAGGGAACATCCACTGAAGCTTTCTTT
NA	TRBV6-5	NA	TRBJ1-6	CASSPGGLNSPLHF	TGTGCCAGCAGCCCCGGAGGGCTTAATTCACCCCTCCACTTT
NA	TRBV12-5	TRBD1	TRBJ1-5	CASGPPTGSQPQHF	TGTGCTAGTGGTCCGCCGACAGGGAGTCAGCCCCAGCATTTT
few	TRBV11-2	TRBD2	TRBJ2-2	CASSLIGRSGGELFF	TGTGCCAGCAGCTTAATCGGGAGGTCGGGCGGGGAGCTGTTTTTT
NA	TRBV19	TRBD2	TRBJ2-2	CASIPGGWNTGELFF	TGTGCCAGTATCCCGGGGGGTTGGAACACCGGGGAGCTGTTTTTT
NA	TRBV6-5	TRBD1	TRBJ1-2	CASSRMTGANYGYTF	TGTGCCAGCAGCCGGATGACAGGGGCCAACTATGGCTACACCTTC
NA	TRBV27	NA	TRBJ1-6	CASSPQTGTLNSPLHF	TGTGCCAGCAGTCCCCAAACCGGGACACTTAATTCACCCCTCCACTTT
NA	TRBV9	NA	TRBJ2-1	CASSVVGAGYNEQFF	TGTGCCAGCAGCGTAGTTGGGGCCGGATACAATGAGCAGTTCTTC
NA	TRBV18	NA	TRBJ1-4	CASSPNLSVANEKLFF	TGTGCCAGCTCACCTAATCTGTCGGTGGCTAATGAAAAACTGTTTTTT
many	TRBV7-2	TRBD1	TRBJ2-4	CASSSNVQGNIQYF	TGTGCCAGCAGCTCAAACGTACAGGGGAACATTCAGTACTTC
NA	TRBV7-8	TRBD2	TRBJ2-5	CASSLGPSRGLEETQYF	TGTGCCAGCAGCTTAGGACCTTCTCGCGGACTAGAAGAGACCCAGTACTTC
NA	TRBV6-5	TRBD1	TRBJ2-3	CAGSQRRDSAQYF	TGTGCCGGTTCTCAGAGAAGGGACAGCGCGCAGTATTTT
NA	TRBV6-5	TRBD1	TRBJ1-2	CASSPDRGSWYGYTF	TGTGCCAGCAGCCCCGACAGGGGGTCTTGGTATGGCTACACCTTC
few	TRBV6-5	NA	TRBJ1-6	CASRRSSYNSPLHF	TGTGCCAGCCGTAGGAGCTCCTATAATTCACCCCTCCACTTT
NA	TRBV6-6	NA	TRBJ1-6	CASSYGENSPLHF	TGTGCCAGCAGTTACGGAGAGAATTCACCCCTCCACTTT
once	TRBV5-1	NA	TRBJ1-2	CASSPQGEHGYTF	TGCGCCAGCAGCCCACAGGGAGAACATGGCTACACCTTC
NA	TRBV11-2	NA	TRBJ2-7	CASRETYEQYF	TGTGCCAGTCGGGAGACCTACGAGCAGTACTTC
NA	TRBV28	NA	TRBJ2-7	CASSFSREPYEQYF	TGTGCCAGCAGTTTCTCACGGGAACCCTACGAGCAGTACTTC
NA	TRBV11-2	NA	TRBJ1-3	CASSLDPGAGNTIYF	TGTGCCAGCAGCTTAGACCCAGGGGCTGGAAACACCATATATTTT
NA	TRBV19	NA	TRBJ2-2	CASSPMAQSVRELFF	TGTGCCAGTAGCCCCATGGCTCAGTCCGTCCGGGAGCTGTTTTTT
NA	TRBV7-9	NA	TRBJ1-2	CASSLVSGDGYTF	TGTGCCAGCAGCTTAGTCTCAGGGGATGGCTACACCTTC
NA	TRBV7-2	NA	TRBJ1-2	CASSLEYLGQGGYTF	TGTGCCAGCAGCTTAGAGTACTTGGGCCAGGGGGGCTACACCTTC
NA	TRBV29-1	TRBD1	TRBJ1-1	CSVVGNRGRANTEAFF	TGCAGCGTGGTGGGGAACAGGGGGAGGGCGAACACTGAAGCTTTCTTT
NA	TRBV5-6	TRBD1	TRBJ1-2	CASRQGLGFAYGYTF	TGTGCCAGCAGACAGGGGTTAGGGTTCGCCTATGGCTACACCTTC
NA	TRBV7-2	TRBD2	TRBJ2-1	CASSLAGTSGAVNEQFF	TGTGCCAGCAGCTTAGCCGGAACTAGCGGGGCTGTTAATGAGCAGTTCTTC
NA	TRBV7-9	TRBD1	TRBJ1-6	CASSPQGAFYNSPLHF	TGTGCCAGCAGTCCACAGGGGGCTTTTTACAATTCACCCCTCCACTTT